This section outlines one TCR beta chain sequence together with its context. Its specificity is not known. Produced via immunoSEQ multiplex PCR; TCRdb's table is partial and in-frame only. The sample has about 390,000 clones; roughly nine tenths are singletons. V was pared by 5 bases and J by 6 bases, with 5 bases between. CDR1 and CDR2 (germline): SEHNR, FQNEAQ (reference sequence). This CDR3 is built from 12 residues. This entry is derived from a study of Ad26.COV2.S vaccination and SARS-CoV-2 variants. Treatment defined: roughly 18 received Ad26.COV2.S at low or high dose, single or two shots; several received placebo; per-sample allocation not given. Sampling was done on day 63 after the first vaccine or placebo injection. An adult donor aged 18-55 years was enrolled in Boston. The vaccine delivered Wuhan-strain SARS-CoV-2 spike through an Ad26 vector. Study conclusions and caveats: Comparable non-spike TCR breadth was observed in vaccine and placebo recipients. Estimates derived from TCR breadth and depth analyses may have underestimated total T cell responses.

The chain is built from TRBV7-9 and TRBJ1-6; D remains ambiguous. The sequence was obtained from a person aged 18-60 years who received the Ad26.COV2.S COVID-19 vaccine or a placebo. The source was peripheral blood, collected in a trial of Ad26.COV2.S vaccine versus placebo. The CDR3 DNA reads as TGTGCCAGCAGCCGTGGTAATTCACCCCTCCACTTT. The encoded protein is CASSRGNSPLHF.